This section outlines one T cell receptor (beta chain) sequence together with its context. Antigen: not known. TCRdb independently ran MiXCR on the PCR reads; one entry per CDR3 protein. The table has over 60,000 distinct CDR3 sequences, about 19% seen once; the top ten hold about 1.3%. The naive CD8 libraries originated from between roughly 18,000 and 1,000,000 sorted cells and drew on 10%, 30% or 50% RNA. The authors gated naive CD8 T cells as CD8+CD4-CCR7+CD45RA+ for sorting. This sample is part of a study of molecular identifiers for immune sequencing clone quantification. The study, taken as a whole, reports: A shared barcode on identical TCR molecules could lead to underestimated sizes for highly expanded clones. Clones that exceeded 20 RNA copies held over 98% of effector molecules, yet under 1% in naive cells.

This CDR3 is built from 16 residues. Germline CDR1 is SGHNT and CDR2 is YYREEE (reference sequence). Trimming cost V 1 base and J 4 bases, with 15 bases left between them. V and J are TRBV5-4 and TRBJ2-1, with a possible D match to TRBD2 (6 bases). The receptor comes from a human donor in good health. Some libraries in this study had Jurkat cell RNA spiked in. Specimen: naive CD8+ T cells from blood, with Jurkat cell RNA spiked in. Subset described: FACS-sorted CD8+CD4-CCR7+CD45RA+ naive T cells. The CDR3 is CASSLPYGEEYNEQFF. The CDR3 nucleotides are TGTGCCAGCAGCTTGCCGTACGGGGAGGAGTACAATGAGCAGTTCTTC.